Below are 4 T cell receptor beta chains sequenced from a single sample in a study of shared clonotypes between healthy human individuals. The repertoire was sequenced with immunoSEQ multiplex PCR; TCRdb's copy has only in-frame clones and lacks some. Seen here are under 650,000 clones, 90% to 97% observed once, and the top ten hold 0.06%. The sample taken for sequencing was naive CD4+ T cells sorted from blood. The subset is: CD45RA+ positively selected. All receptors come from a woman aged 30 to 39 in good health.

The CDR3 nucleotides read TGTGCCAGCAGCGCACAGACAGGGGGAGAGCAGTTCTTC. This translates into CASSAQTGGEQFF. The gene calls are TRBV11-3 and TRBJ2-1, with 9 positions matching TRBD1. The CDR3 has 13 amino acids. In germline, CDR1 is SGHNT, CDR2 YENEEA. V shed 5 bases, J shed 10 bases, and the junction held 6 bases outside the gene matches.

The V gene is TRBV20-1, the J gene TRBJ1-1; D is possibly TRBD1 (5 bases). CDR1 is DFQATT, CDR2 SNEGSKA, per germline (reference sequence). The CDR3 totals 11 residues. V shed 5 bases and J shed 13 bases, with 17 bases lying between them. CDR3 amino acids: CSAEKGRVGFF. CDR3 coding DNA: TGCAGTGCTGAAAAAGGCAGGGTGGGTTTCTTT.

This rearrangement joins TRBV16 to TRBJ1-5; D call uncertain. The ends were cut back, 0 bases at V and 0 bases at J, with 6 bases in the middle. The CDR3 spans 15 residues. The germline gives CDR1 KGHSY, CDR2 FQNENV. The CDR3 spells CASSQSRHSNQPQHF. The DNA of the CDR3 is TGTGCCAGCAGCCAATCAAGACATAGCAATCAGCCCCAGCATTTT.

This chain uses TRBV5-4 with TRBJ1-4; D is undetermined. Trimming cost V 0 bases and J 3 bases, with 12 bases left between them. This CDR3 region has 16 residues. Germline-derived CDR1 and CDR2 are SGHNT and YYREEE (reference sequence). The chain's CDR3 is CASSLDSQGPNEKLFF. The CDR3 DNA is TGTGCCAGCAGCTTGGACAGCCAAGGACCTAATGAAAAACTGTTTTTT.